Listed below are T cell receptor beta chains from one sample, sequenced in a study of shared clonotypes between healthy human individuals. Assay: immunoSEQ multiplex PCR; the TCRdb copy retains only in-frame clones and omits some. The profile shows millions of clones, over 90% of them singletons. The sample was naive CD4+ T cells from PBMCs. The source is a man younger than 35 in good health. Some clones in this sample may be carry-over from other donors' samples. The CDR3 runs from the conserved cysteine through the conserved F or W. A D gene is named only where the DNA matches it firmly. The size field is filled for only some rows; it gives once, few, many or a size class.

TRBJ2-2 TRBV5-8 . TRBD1 TGTGCCAGCAGCTTCCCCCCAGGGACAGGGGCCACCGGGGAGCTGTTTTTT CASSFPPGTGATGELFF
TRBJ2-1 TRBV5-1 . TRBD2 TGCGCCAGCAGCCCGAGACTAGCGGGAGGGCTAAGTAATGAGCAGTTCTTC CASSPRLAGGLSNEQFF
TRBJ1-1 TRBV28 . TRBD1 TGTGCCAGCAGTCGACAGGGCGCCTCGAACACTGAAGCTTTCTTT CASSRQGASNTEAFF
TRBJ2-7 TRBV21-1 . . TGTGCCAGCAGCAAAGCTGGCGACTATAGCAGATTGGATTTC CASSKAGDYSRLDF
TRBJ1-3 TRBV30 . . TGTGCCTGGAGTGTCGGAGGGTCTGGAAACACCATATATTTT CAWSVGGSGNTIYF
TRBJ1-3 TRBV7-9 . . TGTGCCAGCAGCTTAGCGTGGGGGACCGCTGGAAACACCATATATTTT CASSLAWGTAGNTIYF
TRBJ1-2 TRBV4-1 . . TGCGCCAGCAGCCAAGATGGGGCCAGGTATGGCTACACCTTC CASSQDGARYGYTF
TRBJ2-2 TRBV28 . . TGTGCCACCTATACCTTAGGAGGGCCCGGGGAGCTGTTTTTT CATYTLGGPGELFF
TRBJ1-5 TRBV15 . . TGTGCCACCAGCAGAGGGGGGACCGACCGAACCCAGCCCCAGCATTTT CATSRGGTDRTQPQHF
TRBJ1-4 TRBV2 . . TGTGCCAGCAGTGAAAGGTCTGAAAAACTGTTTTTT CASSERSEKLFF
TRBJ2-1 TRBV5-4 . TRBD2 TGTGCCAGCAGCTCAAGCCAGCTAGCGGGAGATCCTGAGCAGTTCTTC CASSSSQLAGDPEQFF
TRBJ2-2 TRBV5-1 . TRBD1 TGCGCCAGCAGACCCGACAGGGGAACCGGGGAGCTGTTTTTT CASRPDRGTGELFF
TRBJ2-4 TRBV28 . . TGTGCCAGCAGTTTAAGAGGACAGCCCAAAAACATTCAGTACTTC CASSLRGQPKNIQYF
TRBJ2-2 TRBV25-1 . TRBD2 TGTGCCAGCAGTGGACTACTAGCGGTCGGCACCGGGGAGCTGTTTTTT CASSGLLAVGTGELFF
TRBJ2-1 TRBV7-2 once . TGTGCCAGCAGTTTCAGCGTAAACTCCTACAATGAGCAGTTCTTC CASSFSVNSYNEQFF
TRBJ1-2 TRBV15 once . TGTGCCACCAGCAGAGACAGGGACTCCTATGGCTACACCTTC CATSRDRDSYGYTF
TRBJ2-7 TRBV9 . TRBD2 TGTGCCAGCAGCGCCACTAGCGTCTCCTACGAGCAGTACTTC CASSATSVSYEQYF
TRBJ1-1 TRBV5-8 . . TGTGCCAGCATCTTTGGGGCCAGGCGGGCTGAAGCTTTCTTT CASIFGARRAEAFF
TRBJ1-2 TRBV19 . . TGTGCCAGTACCCCTTGGCAGAATGGGGGCTATGGCTACACCTTC CASTPWQNGGYGYTF
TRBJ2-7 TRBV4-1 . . TGCGCCAGCAGCCAAGCTAGCTCCTACGAGCAGTACTTC CASSQASSYEQYF
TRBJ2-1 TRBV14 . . TGTGCCAGCAGCCGCGACCAGACCTACAATGAGCAGTTCTTC CASSRDQTYNEQFF
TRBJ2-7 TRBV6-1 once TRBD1 TGTGCCAGCAGTGGACAGGGGGGGCCCTACGAGCAGTACTTC CASSGQGGPYEQYF
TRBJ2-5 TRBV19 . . TGTGCCAGTAGTATGAATCCTCTCAAGGGGACCCAGTACTTC CASSMNPLKGTQYF
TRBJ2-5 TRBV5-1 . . TGCGCCAGCAGCGGCGGGGCAGGGGGAGAGACCCAGTACTTC CASSGGAGGETQYF